One sample yielded the 3 T cell receptor beta chains listed below, sequenced in a study of blood T cell repertoires in COVID-19 (dated by TCRdb to about 2020). Library method: the immunoSEQ multiplex PCR assay. The table was pulled from immuneACCESS by TCRdb, which kept in-frame rearrangements only. Such tables lose some clones; where checked, under half of the loss comes from unresolved V genes, and the rest has no known cause. Recorded for this sample are 45,000 or so clones; about 70% of them occurred a single time. The ten largest clones capture 61% of the sample. Sequences were obtained from peripheral blood. These receptors were obtained from an elderly man with acute or convalescent COVID-19.

V and J are TRBV3-1 (or the pseudogene TRBV3-2) and TRBJ2-1; TRBD2 aligns across 7 bases. The V gene end was trimmed by 4 bases and the J gene end by 2 bases; junction bases not matched to a gene: 5. CDR3 length: 15 residues. Germline CDR1 LGHDT, CDR2 YNNKEL (reference sequence). The CDR3 reads CASSLPGRTYNEQFF. In nucleotides, the CDR3 is TGTGCCAGCAGCCTCCCCGGGAGGACCTACAATGAGCAGTTCTTC.

V and J are TRBV7-2 and TRBJ2-3; 11 bases are shared with TRBD2. With V trimmed by 2 bases and J by 7 bases, 11 bases remained unmatched. The CDR3 is made up of 17 amino acids. Per the germline V gene, CDR1 is SGHTA and CDR2 is FQGNSA. CDR3 bases: TGTGCCAGCAGCTTAACCCTTTGGATAGCGGGAGGGTATACGCAGTATTTT. Its translation is CASSLTLWIAGGYTQYF.

The chain is built from TRBV7-2 and TRBJ1-5; no clear D gene. The CDR3 spans 15 residues. The germline V gene has CDR1 SGHTA and CDR2 FQGNSA. V was shortened by 1 base and J by 3 bases, with 10 bases between the two germline ends. The DNA for the CDR3 is TGTGCCAGCAGCTTAGGTGGCCAGTTCAATCAGCCCCAGCATTTT. Translated: CASSLGGQFNQPQHF.